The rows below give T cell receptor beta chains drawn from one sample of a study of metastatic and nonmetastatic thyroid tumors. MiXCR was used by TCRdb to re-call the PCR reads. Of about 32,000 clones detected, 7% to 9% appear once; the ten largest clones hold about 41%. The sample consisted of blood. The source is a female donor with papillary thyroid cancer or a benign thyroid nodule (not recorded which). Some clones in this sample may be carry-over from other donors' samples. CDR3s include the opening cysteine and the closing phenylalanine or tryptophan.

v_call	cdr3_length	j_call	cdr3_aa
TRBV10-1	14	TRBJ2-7	CASSDGYRVPEQYF
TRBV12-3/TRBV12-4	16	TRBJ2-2	CASRAGTSGRAGELFF
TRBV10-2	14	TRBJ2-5	CASRAGPMRGSQYF
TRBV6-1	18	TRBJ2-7	CASSRTLIDGTSNYEQYF
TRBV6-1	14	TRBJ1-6	CASNGQGSYSPLHF
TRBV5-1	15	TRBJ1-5	CASSLVPGPNQPQHF
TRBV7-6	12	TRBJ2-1	CASSLNNNEQFF
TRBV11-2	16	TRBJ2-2	CASSLRRGGDTGELFF
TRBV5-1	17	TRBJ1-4	CASSPTTGVGTNEKLFF
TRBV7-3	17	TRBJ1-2	CASSLTGTGGIDYGYTF
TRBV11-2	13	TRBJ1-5	CASSLGGLQPQHF
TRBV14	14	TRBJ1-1	CASKKDSLRSEAFF
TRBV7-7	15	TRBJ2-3	CASSLVAGGFGTQYF
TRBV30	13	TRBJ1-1	CAWRKAVNTEAFF
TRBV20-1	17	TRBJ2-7	CSAREGGGWGRAYEQYF
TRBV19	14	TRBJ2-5	CASSIASNWETQYF
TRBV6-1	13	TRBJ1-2	CASSPKGGDGYTF
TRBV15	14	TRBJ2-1	CATNPGRLGDEQFF
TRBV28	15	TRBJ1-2	CASSSGQAGGYGYTF
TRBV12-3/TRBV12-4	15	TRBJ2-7	CASRATSGRAGEQYF
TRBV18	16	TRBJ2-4	CASSIRQGLAKNIQYF
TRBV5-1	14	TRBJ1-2	CASSGRGQSYGYTF
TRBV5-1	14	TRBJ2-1	CASSPTGGYNEQFF
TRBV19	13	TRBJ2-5	CASSIIGSETQYF
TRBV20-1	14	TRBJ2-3	CSATRDGSTDTQYF
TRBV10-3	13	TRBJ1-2	CAISWDGNYGYTF
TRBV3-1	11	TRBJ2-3	CASSLWDTQYF
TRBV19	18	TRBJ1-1	CASSIGLLGVRGNTEAFF
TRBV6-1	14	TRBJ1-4	CASRRSTTNEKLFF
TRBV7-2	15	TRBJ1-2	CASSSHRGFNYGYTF
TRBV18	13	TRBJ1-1	CASWGAAALEAFF
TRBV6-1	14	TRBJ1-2	CASSEVQGVGGYTF
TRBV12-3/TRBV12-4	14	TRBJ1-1	CASSILLGGTEAFF
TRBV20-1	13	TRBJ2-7	CSARQGQTGEQYF
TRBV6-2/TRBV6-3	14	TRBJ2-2	CASIRGGGTGELFF
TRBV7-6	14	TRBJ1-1	CASSPGQASTEAFF
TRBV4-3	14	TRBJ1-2	CASSQDGTRRGYTF
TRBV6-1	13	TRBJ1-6	CASGQSYNSPLHF
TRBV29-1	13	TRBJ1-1	CSVRGLGHTEAFF
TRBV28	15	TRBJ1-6	CASNLVGEANSPLHF
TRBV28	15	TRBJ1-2	CASSILRRTSYGYTF
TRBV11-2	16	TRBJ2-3	CASSVEWAGSTDTQYF
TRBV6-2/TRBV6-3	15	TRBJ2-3	CASSSTRPSTDTQYF
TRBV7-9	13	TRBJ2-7	CASSLEGAGEQYF
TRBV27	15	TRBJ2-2	CASSSLAGKGGELFF